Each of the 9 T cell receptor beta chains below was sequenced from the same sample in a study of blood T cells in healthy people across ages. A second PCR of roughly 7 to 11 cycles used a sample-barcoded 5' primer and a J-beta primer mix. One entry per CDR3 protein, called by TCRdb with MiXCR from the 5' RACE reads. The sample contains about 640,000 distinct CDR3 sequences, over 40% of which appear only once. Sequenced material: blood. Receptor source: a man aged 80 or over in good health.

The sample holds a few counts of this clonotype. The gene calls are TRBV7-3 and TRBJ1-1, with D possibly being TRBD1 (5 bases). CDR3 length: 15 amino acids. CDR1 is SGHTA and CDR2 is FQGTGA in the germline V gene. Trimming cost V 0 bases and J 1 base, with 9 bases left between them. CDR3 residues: CASSLTGTTNTEAFF. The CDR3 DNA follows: TGTGCCAGCAGCTTAACGGGGACCACGAACACTGAAGCTTTCTTT.

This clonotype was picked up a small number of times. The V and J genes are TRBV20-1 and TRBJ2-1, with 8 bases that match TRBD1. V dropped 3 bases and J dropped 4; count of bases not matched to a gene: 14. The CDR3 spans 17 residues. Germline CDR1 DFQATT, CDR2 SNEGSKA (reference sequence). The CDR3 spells CSARDRQGPPRYNEQFF. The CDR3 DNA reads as TGCAGTGCTAGGGACCGACAGGGGCCACCCCGATACAATGAGCAGTTCTTC.

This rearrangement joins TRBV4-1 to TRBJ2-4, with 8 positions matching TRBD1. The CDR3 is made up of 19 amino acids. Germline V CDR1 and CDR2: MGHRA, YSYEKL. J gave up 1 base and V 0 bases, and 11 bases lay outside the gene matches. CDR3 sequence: CASSQESGGADVAKNIQYF. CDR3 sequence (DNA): TGCGCCAGCAGCCAAGAGTCAGGGGGCGCGGATGTTGCCAAAAACATTCAGTACTTC.

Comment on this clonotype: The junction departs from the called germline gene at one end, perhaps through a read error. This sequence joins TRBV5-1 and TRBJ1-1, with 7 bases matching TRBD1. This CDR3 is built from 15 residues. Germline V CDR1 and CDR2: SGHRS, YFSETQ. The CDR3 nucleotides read TGCGCCGGCAGCTTGGTCCAGGGGGGGGGAACTGAAGCTTTCTTT. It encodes CAGSLVQGGGTEAFF.

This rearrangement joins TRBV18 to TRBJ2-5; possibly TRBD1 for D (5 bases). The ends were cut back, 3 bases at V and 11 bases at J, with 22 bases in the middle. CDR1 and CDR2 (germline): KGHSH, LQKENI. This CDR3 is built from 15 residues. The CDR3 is CASSPAQAIYNEQYF. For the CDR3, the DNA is TGTGCCAGCTCACCCGCACAGGCCATTTACAATGAGCAGTACTTC. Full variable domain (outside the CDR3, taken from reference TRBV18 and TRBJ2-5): NAGVMQNPRHLVRRRGQEARLRCSPMKGHSHVYWYRQLPEEGLKFMVYLQKENIIDESGMPKERFSAEFPKEGPSILRIQQVVRGDSAAYFCASSPAQAIYNEQYFGPGTRLLVL.

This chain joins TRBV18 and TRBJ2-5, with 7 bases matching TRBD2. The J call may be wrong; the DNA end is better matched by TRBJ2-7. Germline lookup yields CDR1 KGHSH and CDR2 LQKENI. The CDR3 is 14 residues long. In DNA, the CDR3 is TGTGCCAGCTCTTCGGTACTAGCGTCTTACGAGCAGTACTTC. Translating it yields CASSSVLASYEQYF.

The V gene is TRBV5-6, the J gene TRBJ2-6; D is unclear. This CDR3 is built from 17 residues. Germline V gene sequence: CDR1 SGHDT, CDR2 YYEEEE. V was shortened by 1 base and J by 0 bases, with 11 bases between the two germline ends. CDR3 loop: CASSLLWPNSGANVLTF. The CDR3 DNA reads TGTGCCAGCAGCTTGTTGTGGCCGAACTCTGGGGCCAACGTCCTGACTTTC. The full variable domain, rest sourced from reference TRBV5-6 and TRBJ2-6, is DAGVTQSPTHLIKTRGQQVTLRCSPKSGHDTVSWYQQALGQGPQFIFQYYEEEERQRGNFPDRFSGHQFPNYSSELNVNALLLGDSALYLCASSLLWPNSGANVLTFGAGSRLTVL.

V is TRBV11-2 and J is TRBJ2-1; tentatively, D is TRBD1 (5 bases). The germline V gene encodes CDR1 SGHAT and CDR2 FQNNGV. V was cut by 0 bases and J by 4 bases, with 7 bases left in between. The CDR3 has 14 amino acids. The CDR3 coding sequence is TGTGCCAGCAGCTTAGATGCAGGGTACAATGAGCAGTTCTTC. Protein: CASSLDAGYNEQFF.

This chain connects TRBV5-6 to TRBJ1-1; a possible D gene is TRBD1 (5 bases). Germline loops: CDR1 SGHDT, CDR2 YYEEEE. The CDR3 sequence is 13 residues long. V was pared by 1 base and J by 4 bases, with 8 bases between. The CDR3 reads CASSLTGLTEAFF. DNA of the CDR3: TGTGCCAGCAGCTTGACAGGTCTCACTGAAGCTTTCTTT.